The clone carrying this T cell receptor (beta chain) is a singleton in its sample. The data stem from a study of blood T cell repertoires in COVID-19. The assay was immunoSEQ multiplex PCR, and TCRdb's table has in-frame clones only and misses some. The sample gives about 160,000 clones, roughly 80% of which show up once; 5.6% is in the top ten. The origin of this receptor is a middle-aged woman with acute COVID-19. Material for sequencing was PBMCs or T cells enriched from blood (not recorded which).

CDR3 in amino acids: CASRVRDNTEAFF. The CDR3 DNA is TGTGCCAGTAGAGTTCGAGATAACACTGAAGCTTTCTTT. This rearrangement joins TRBV19 to TRBJ1-1, with D unresolved. This CDR3 region has 13 residues. Germline-derived CDR1 and CDR2 are LNHDA and SQIVND (reference sequence). V lost 6 bases and J lost 2, with 10 bases in between.